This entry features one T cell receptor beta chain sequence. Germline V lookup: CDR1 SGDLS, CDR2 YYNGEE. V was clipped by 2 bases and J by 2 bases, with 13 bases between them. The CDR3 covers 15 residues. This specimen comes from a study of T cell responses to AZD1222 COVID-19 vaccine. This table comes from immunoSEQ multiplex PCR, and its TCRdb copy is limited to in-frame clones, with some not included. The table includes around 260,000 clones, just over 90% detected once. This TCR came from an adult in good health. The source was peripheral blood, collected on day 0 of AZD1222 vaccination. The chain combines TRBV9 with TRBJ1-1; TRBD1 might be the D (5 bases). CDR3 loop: CASSVEGTVNTEAFF. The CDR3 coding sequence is TGTGCCAGCAGCGTGGAAGGGACGGTTAACACTGAAGCTTTCTTT.